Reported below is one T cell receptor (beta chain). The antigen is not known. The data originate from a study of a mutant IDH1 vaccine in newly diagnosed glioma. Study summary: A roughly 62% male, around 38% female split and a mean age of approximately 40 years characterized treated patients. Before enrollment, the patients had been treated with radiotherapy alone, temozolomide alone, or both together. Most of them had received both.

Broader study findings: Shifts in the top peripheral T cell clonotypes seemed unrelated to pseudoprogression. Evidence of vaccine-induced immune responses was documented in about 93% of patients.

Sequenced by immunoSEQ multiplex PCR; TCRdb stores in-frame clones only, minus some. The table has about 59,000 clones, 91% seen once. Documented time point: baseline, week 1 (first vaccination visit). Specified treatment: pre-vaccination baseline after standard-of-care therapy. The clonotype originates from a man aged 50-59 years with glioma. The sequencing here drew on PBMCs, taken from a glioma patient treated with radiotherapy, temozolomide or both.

This chain's CDR3 is CASSQSSRGWSYNEQFF. The CDR3 nucleotides are TGCGCCAGCAGCCAATCATCACGGGGGTGGTCCTACAATGAGCAGTTCTTC. The chain carries TRBV4-3 and TRBJ2-1; TRBD2 might be the D (6 bases). V was cut by 2 bases and J by 1 base, with 15 bases left in between. CDR3 length: 17 residues. The germline CDR1 and CDR2 sequences are LGHNA and YSLEER.